A single sample is the source of the 7 T cell receptor beta chains below, sequenced in a study of cytotoxic CD8 clonotypes in ibrutinib-treated CLL. Measured with immunoSEQ multiplex PCR; TCRdb has only the in-frame clones, and not every one. The sample lists about 140,000 clones, approximately 80% occurring once. Here the sequenced sample was PBMCs, taken after 36 months of ibrutinib treatment. The receptors shown here come from a human donor with chronic lymphocytic leukemia.

The V call is TRBV7-2, the J call TRBJ1-1, with D possibly TRBD1 on 5 matching bases. The CDR3 runs to 13 residues. Germline CDR1 SGHTA, CDR2 FQGNSA. Trimming took 1 base from V and 9 from J, leaving 12 bases between them. Here the CDR3 reads CASSLGQGRKAFF. The DNA of the CDR3 is TGTGCCAGCAGCTTAGGTCAGGGACGTAAAGCTTTCTTT.

V usage is TRBV5-1 and J usage is TRBJ2-7; D remains ambiguous. Between the trimmed V and J ends, which lost 1 base and 2 bases, there was a span of 13 bases. Looked up from germline, CDR1 is SGHRS and CDR2 is YFSETQ. CDR3 length: 15 amino acids. The DNA for the CDR3 is TGCGCCAGCAGCTTGTCATTGGGATCGGCCTACGAGCAGTACTTC. Translating it yields CASSLSLGSAYEQYF.

V usage is TRBV6-5 and J usage is TRBJ1-1, with D hard to call. Germline V CDR1 and CDR2: MNHEY, SVGAGI. V lost 2 bases, J lost 1 base, and 11 bases lay in between. The CDR3 extends over 15 amino acids. This CDR3 is CASSYHSRENTEAFF. The CDR3, as DNA: TGTGCCAGCAGTTACCACTCGAGGGAGAACACTGAAGCTTTCTTT.

The genes are TRBV28 and TRBJ1-5; a weak D match, TRBD1 (5 bases). This CDR3 contains 15 residues. CDR1 is MDHEN, CDR2 SYDVKM, per germline. Deletions cut 2 bases from V and 2 bases from J, with 10 bases between. The CDR3 DNA follows: TGTGCCAGCAGTTTAATAGGGGTTGGCAATCAGCCCCAGCATTTT. This translates into CASSLIGVGNQPQHF.

The rearrangement uses TRBV7-9 and TRBJ2-6; no definite D call. Germline V gives CDR1 SEHNR, CDR2 FQNEAQ (reference sequence). Trimming removed 6 bases at V and 4 bases at J, with 4 bases between. CDR3 length: 12 amino acids. CDR3 region: CASSGGANVLTF. The CDR3 DNA sequence: TGTGCCAGCAGTGGAGGGGCCAACGTCCTGACTTTC.

V is TRBV5-1 and J is TRBJ2-7; D gene unclear. V was trimmed by 1 base and J by 1 base, leaving 9 bases between them. Germline loops: CDR1 SGHRS, CDR2 YFSETQ. The CDR3 consists of 14 residues. CDR3: CASSLTPLSYEQYF. CDR3 nucleotide sequence: TGCGCCAGCAGCTTGACCCCGCTTTCCTACGAGCAGTACTTC.

This clone was counted a single time. The rearrangement joins TRBV7-6 to TRBJ1-2; 7 nucleotides match TRBD1. This CDR3 comprises 13 residues. Germline trimming cut 6 bases from V and 8 bases from J; bases unmatched to any gene: 9. Per the germline V gene, CDR1 is SGHVS and CDR2 is FNYEAQ. CDR3 in amino acids: CASSTNRGHGYTF. The CDR3 bases are TGTGCCAGCAGTACTAACAGGGGCCACGGCTACACCTTC.